This TCR beta chain stems from a study of cytomegalovirus exposure and HLA in healthy donors. The study, taken as a whole, reports: Highly shared sequence variants in one cluster were likely a sequencing artifact. An analysis that was carried out later associated 16,000 or so TCR beta sequences with HLA alleles at 0.05 false discovery rate.

Germline V lookup: CDR1 LNHDA, CDR2 SQIVND (reference sequence). The length of the CDR3 is 14 residues. The germline V and J ends were trimmed by 4 bases and 3 bases, with 10 bases remaining between them. This clone showed up just once. The antigen is undetermined. In the PCR, 60 Vbeta and 13 Jbeta primers were used. The repertoire was sequenced with immunoSEQ multiplex PCR; TCRdb's copy has only in-frame clones and lacks some. This sample yields about 150,000 clones, of which around 85% are seen a single time; roughly 2.9% belongs to the top ten. The J gene is TRBJ2-1, the V gene TRBV19; D is possibly TRBD2 (5 bases). Sequences were obtained from PBMCs. The clonotype originates from a woman aged 25-40 years in good health and CMV-seronegative. CDR3 amino acids: CASSSGLFYNEQFF. CDR3 DNA sequence: TGTGCCAGTAGTAGCGGACTGTTCTACAATGAGCAGTTCTTC.